Presented here are 29 T cell receptor beta chains from one specimen sequenced in a study of blood T cell repertoires in COVID-19. Clones were sequenced by immunoSEQ multiplex PCR, and TCRdb holds only the in-frame ones, with some missing. The repertoire holds nearly 45,000 clones, with roughly 87% as singletons. What was sequenced was peripheral blood. The receptor source for this set is a woman over 75 in a cohort sampled during active or convalescent COVID-19.

Comment on this clone: Other DNA sequences in the sample encode the same CDR3. The chain's CDR3 is CASSYAAGNTEAFF. DNA of the CDR3: TGTGCCAGCAGTTACGCGGCGGGAAACACTGAAGCTTTCTTT. The rearrangement links TRBV6-2 or TRBV6-3 to TRBJ1-1; no clear D. V lost 2 bases and J 2 bases, leaving 9 bases between the germline ends. CDR3 length equals 14 residues. Germline CDR1 reads MNHEY; CDR2 reads SVGEGT.

This clone has only one observation. CDR3 bases: TGTGCCAGCCGGCCGGGACAGGGATTGACAGATACGCAGTATTTT. Residues: CASRPGQGLTDTQYF. The chain links TRBV6-5 to TRBJ2-3; 9 nucleotides match TRBD1. This CDR3 is 15 amino acids long. V trimming: 8 bases; J trimming: 3 bases; junction bases outside the gene matches: 9. CDR1 and CDR2 from the germline V gene are MNHEY and SVGAGI.

The chain carries TRBV6-2 or TRBV6-3 and TRBJ2-1, with TRBD2 identical over 10 bases. Germline loops: CDR1 MNHEY, CDR2 SVGEGT. With V trimmed by 2 bases and J by 3 bases, 4 bases remained unmatched. This CDR3 region has 16 residues. CDR3 DNA sequence: TGTGCCAGCAGTTACCGTTTAGCGGGGGGCTACAATGAGCAGTTCTTC. Translated: CASSYRLAGGYNEQFF.

This sequence joins TRBV9 and TRBJ2-7; D uncertain. The CDR3 covers 13 residues. The V end lost 4 bases, the J end lost 6 bases, and 14 bases lay between the germline ends. CDR1 is SGDLS, CDR2 YYNGEE, per germline. CDR3 in DNA: TGTGCCAGCAGCCTCCAAGCGTATAGCGAGCAGTACTTC. Its translation: CASSLQAYSEQYF.

The rearrangement joins TRBV6-1 to TRBJ1-2; no definite D call. Trimming pared 1 base from V and 4 bases from J, leaving 7 bases between. Germline-derived CDR1 and CDR2 are MNHNS and SASEGT. The CDR3 has 13 amino acids. Here the CDR3 DNA reads TGTGCCAGCAGTGAAGGGGAGTCCTATGGCTACACCTTC. Residues: CASSEGESYGYTF.

This chain connects TRBV7-3 to TRBJ2-3, with D possibly being TRBD1 (5 bases). V gave up 5 bases and J gave up 4 bases, with 10 bases separating them. The CDR3 loop spans 13 amino acids. The germline gives CDR1 SGHTA, CDR2 FQGTGA. This CDR3 reads CASSDQGADTQYF. The CDR3 coding sequence is TGTGCCAGCAGCGACCAGGGCGCAGATACGCAGTATTTT.

This chain uses TRBV20-1 with TRBJ2-5, with a tentative D call TRBD2 (6 bases). The CDR3 is 11 amino acids. Germline V gene lookup returns CDR1 DFQATT and CDR2 SNEGSKA (reference sequence). Here the CDR3 reads CILTRGETQYF. DNA for the CDR3: TGCATCCTGACTAGGGGAGAGACCCAGTACTTC.

V is TRBV7-9 and J is TRBJ2-7, with no clear D. The V end lost 4 bases, the J end lost 2 bases, and 15 bases lay between the germline ends. The germline CDR1 and CDR2 sequences are SEHNR and FQNEAQ (reference sequence). The length of the CDR3 is 15 residues. CDR3 sequence (DNA): TGTGCCAGCAGCTCCGTGCCGACTCGGGCCTACGAGCAGTACTTC. This codes for CASSSVPTRAYEQYF.

This clone appeared a single time. CDR3 bases: TGTGCCAGCAGCTTGGCCTTAAACTACGAGCAGTACTTC. Translated, it gives CASSLALNYEQYF. This sequence joins TRBV5-8 and TRBJ2-7, with no clear D. Germline V gene sequence: CDR1 SGHTS, CDR2 YDEGEE. The CDR3 is 13 residues long. Trimming stripped 0 bases from V and 3 bases from J, with 7 bases between.

The rearrangement links TRBV3-1 (or the pseudogene TRBV3-2) to TRBJ2-7, with D uncertain. Deletions cut 5 bases from V and 0 bases from J, with 11 bases between. The CDR3 runs 14 residues. The germline gives CDR1 LGHDT, CDR2 YNNKEL (reference sequence). CDR3 sequence (DNA): TGTGCCAGCAGCTCCCGGGTCACCTCCTACGAGCAGTACTTC. The encoded protein is CASSSRVTSYEQYF.

The J gene is TRBJ2-5, the V gene TRBV3-1 (or the pseudogene TRBV3-2); the D gene is possibly TRBD2 (7 bases). CDR1 and CDR2 from the germline V gene are LGHDT and YNNKEL (reference sequence). The V gene lost 3 bases and the J gene lost 5 bases, with 10 bases spanning the gap. The CDR3 is made up of 13 amino acids. DNA for the CDR3: TGTGCCAGCAGCCAGAGGGGGGGGGAGACCCAGTACTTC. This encodes CASSQRGGETQYF.

The chain combines TRBV5-1 with TRBJ1-5; unclear D gene. The germline V gene has CDR1 SGHRS and CDR2 YFSETQ. Trimming took 0 bases from V and 0 from J, leaving 7 bases between them. The CDR3 has 15 residues. CDR3 in amino acids: CASSLGQNSNQPQHF. The CDR3 nucleotides are TGCGCCAGCAGCTTGGGTCAGAATAGCAATCAGCCCCAGCATTTT.

The chain carries TRBV19 and TRBJ2-1; 9 nucleotides agree with TRBD2. CDR3 length equals 15 residues. Unmatched junction bases numbered 9, after V lost 6 bases and J lost 6 bases. Germline CDR1 is LNHDA and CDR2 is SQIVND (reference sequence). The CDR3 protein is CASRGAAGGTNEQFF. In DNA form, the CDR3 reads TGTGCCAGTAGGGGGGCGGCGGGAGGGACCAATGAGCAGTTCTTC.

The chain carries TRBV5-1 and TRBJ2-7, with a tentative D call TRBD1 (5 bases). Germline loops: CDR1 SGHRS, CDR2 YFSETQ. The CDR3 contains 16 residues. V shed 5 bases and J shed 2 bases, with 20 bases lying between them. The CDR3 nucleotides read TGCGCCAGCAGTCCCCCCGGGTTAGGGGCCGCCTACGAGCAGTACTTC. As protein: CASSPPGLGAAYEQYF.

J is TRBJ1-1 and V is TRBV7-3; D not certain. The germline V gene has CDR1 SGHTA and CDR2 FQGTGA. The CDR3 loop spans 13 amino acids. The V end was cut by 5 bases, the J end by 5 bases, with 12 bases between. CDR3 DNA sequence: TGTGCCAGCAGCCCCCCGGGGTGGACTGAAGCTTTCTTT. Its translation is CASSPPGWTEAFF. Full variable domain (outside the CDR3, taken from reference TRBV7-3 and TRBJ1-1): GAGVSQTPSNKVTEKGKYVELRCDPISGHTALYWYRQSLGQGPEFLIYFQGTGAADDSGLPNDRFFAVRPEGSVSTLKIQRTERGDSAVYLCASSPPGWTEAFFGQGTRLTVV.

The chain is built from TRBV6-5 and TRBJ1-5, with D maybe TRBD1 (6 bases). V was cut by 6 bases and J by 2 bases, with 11 bases left in between. CDR1 is MNHEY, CDR2 SVGAGI, per germline. The CDR3 covers 14 residues. The CDR3 region is CASSRGGGNQPQHF. CDR3 DNA sequence: TGTGCCAGCAGCAGGGGAGGGGGCAATCAGCCCCAGCATTTT.

V usage is TRBV2 and J usage is TRBJ1-1; perhaps TRBD1 as D (5 bases). Germline V gene sequence: CDR1 SNHLY, CDR2 FYNNEI. Trimming left V 4 bases short and J 4 bases short, with 16 bases between. The CDR3 has 15 residues. This CDR3 is CASSALMGRGTEAFF. The CDR3 nucleotides read TGTGCCAGCAGTGCCTTGATGGGAAGGGGCACTGAAGCTTTCTTT.

The genes are TRBV5-1 and TRBJ2-4; 7 positions agree with TRBD1. Germline CDR1 SGHRS, CDR2 YFSETQ. The V segment lost 0 bases and the J segment 4 bases; nucleotides outside the gene matches: 1. CDR3 size: 14 residues. CDR3 region: CASSLEGAKNIQYF. In DNA form, the CDR3 reads TGCGCCAGCAGCTTGGAGGGGGCAAAAAACATTCAGTACTTC. The full variable domain, in which reference TRBV5-1 and TRBJ2-4 provide the parts outside the CDR3, is KAGVTQTPRYLIKTRGQQVTLSCSPISGHRSVSWYQQTPGQGLQFLFEYFSETQRNKGNFPGRFSGRQFSNSRSEMNVSTLELGDSALYLCASSLEGAKNIQYFGAGTRLSVL.

This chain joins TRBV2 and TRBJ1-1; D not resolved. From germline, CDR1 is SNHLY and CDR2 FYNNEI. V shed 6 bases and J shed 1 base, with 9 bases lying between them. The CDR3 has 13 residues. DNA of the CDR3: TGTGCCAGCAGCAGGTACAAGAACACTGAAGCTTTCTTT. Translated, it gives CASSRYKNTEAFF.

The chain has TRBV25-1 and TRBJ2-4, with 8 bases that match TRBD1. Losses at the gene ends were 3 bases for V and 8 bases for J; bases not matched to a gene: 9. In germline, CDR1 is MGHDK, CDR2 SYGVNS. CDR3 length: 15 residues. Here the CDR3 reads CASSEPGGAIDIQYF. CDR3 sequence (DNA): TGTGCCAGCAGTGAGCCAGGGGGCGCCATAGACATTCAGTACTTC. Complete variable domain (other parts from reference TRBV25-1 and TRBJ2-4): EADIYQTPRYLVIGTGKKITLECSQTMGHDKMYWYQQDPGMELHLIHYSYGVNSTEKGDLSSESTVSRIRTEHFPLTLESARPSHTSQYLCASSEPGGAIDIQYFGAGTRLSVL.

This chain links TRBV9 with TRBJ1-3, with 9 bases fitting TRBD1. This CDR3 spans 14 amino acids. Germline trimming cut 0 bases from V and 7 bases from J; bases unmatched to any gene: 2. In germline, CDR1 is SGDLS, CDR2 YYNGEE. In DNA, the CDR3 is TGTGCCAGCAGCGTAGAAGGACAGGGGAACACCATATATTTT. Its protein is CASSVEGQGNTIYF. Full variable domain (remainder filled in from reference TRBV9 and TRBJ1-3): DSGVTQTPKHLITATGQRVTLRCSPRSGDLSVYWYQQSLDQGLQFLIQYYNGEERAKGNILERFSAQQFPDLHSELNLSSLELGDSALYFCASSVEGQGNTIYFGEGSWLTVV.

V gene TRBV30 combines with J gene TRBJ2-3, with TRBD2 matching 10 bases. The CDR3 contains 13 residues. V gave up 4 bases and J gave up 9 bases; unmatched junction bases: 7. Germline CDR1 and CDR2: GTSNPN and SVGIG (reference sequence). The CDR3 coding sequence is TGTGCCTGGACTAGCGGGGGCGAGGGAACGCAGTATTTT. It encodes CAWTSGGEGTQYF. Filled out from reference TRBV30 and TRBJ2-3, the complete variable domain reads SQTIHQWPATLVQPVGSPLSLECTVEGTSNPNLYWYRQAAGRGLQLLFYSVGIGQISSEVPQNLSASRPQDRQFILSSKKLLLSDSGFYLCAWTSGGEGTQYFGPGTRLTVL.

CDR3 residues: CSVAHVGAHLEAFF. The CDR3 nucleotides are TGCAGCGTTGCCCATGTGGGGGCGCACCTTGAAGCTTTCTTT. V gene TRBV29-1 combines with J gene TRBJ1-1, with D perhaps matching TRBD1 (6 bases). Germline lookup yields CDR1 SQVTM and CDR2 ANQGSEA. The CDR3 loop spans 14 amino acids. With 4 bases removed from V and 7 bases from J, the gap between germline ends came to 19 bases. Combining the CDR3 with reference TRBV29-1 and TRBJ1-1 gives the whole variable domain SAVISQKPSRDICQRGTSLTIQCQVDSQVTMMFWYRQQPGQSLTLIATANQGSEATYESGFVIDKFPISRPNLTFSTLTVSNMSPEDSSIYLCSVAHVGAHLEAFFGQGTRLTVV.

In DNA, the CDR3 is TGTGCCAGCAGCCCTAATCTCAGGGCCACTGAAGCTTTCTTT. Its protein product is CASSPNLRATEAFF. V is TRBV3-1 (or the pseudogene TRBV3-2) and J is TRBJ1-1; TRBD1 might be the D (5 bases). Germline lookup yields CDR1 LGHDT and CDR2 YNNKEL (reference sequence). Trimming removed 4 bases at V and 4 bases at J, with 13 bases between. The CDR3 extends over 14 amino acids.

This chain connects TRBV18 to TRBJ2-7; D is possibly TRBD1 (6 bases). CDR3 length equals 14 residues. V was trimmed by 3 bases and J by 7 bases, leaving 16 bases between them. From germline, CDR1 is KGHSH and CDR2 LQKENI. CDR3 coding DNA: TGTGCCAGCTCACCGCCGGGCCTCAGGGGAGAGCAGTACTTC. As protein: CASSPPGLRGEQYF.

This clone has just one count. The V call is TRBV7-2, the J call TRBJ1-1; D possibly corresponds to TRBD1 (5 bases). This CDR3 has 13 amino acids. V lost 3 bases, J lost 10 bases, and 15 bases lay in between. The germline CDR1 and CDR2 sequences are SGHTA and FQGNSA. The CDR3 DNA follows: TGTGCCAGCAGCTTGGGGCCACCCACAGCAGCTTTCTTT. Amino acid sequence: CASSLGPPTAAFF.

This clone was counted between two and nine times. The chain uses TRBV11-2 and TRBJ2-7, with 11 bases matching TRBD2. The CDR3 is made up of 15 amino acids. Germline V lookup: CDR1 SGHAT, CDR2 FQNNGV. J was trimmed by 2 bases and V by 5 bases; bases with no gene match: 5. The CDR3 nucleotides are TGTGCCAGCAGCAAAACTAGCGGGGGAACCTACGAGCAGTACTTC. It specifies CASSKTSGGTYEQYF.

The rearrangement links TRBV6-4 to TRBJ1-5, with D tentatively TRBD1 (6 bases). Germline V CDR1 and CDR2: MRHNA, SNTAGT. CDR3 length: 14 residues. V was shortened by 11 bases and J by 4 bases, with 18 bases between the two germline ends. CDR3 nucleotides: TGTGCCTATCATGCGGGGGGGCAAAATCAGCCCCAGCATTTT. This codes for CAYHAGGQNQPQHF.

This chain connects TRBV7-3 to TRBJ2-7, with TRBD2 matching over 9 bases. CDR3 size: 14 residues. After removal of 3 bases from V and 5 bases from J, the junction contained 5 bases not matched to a gene. Germline V CDR1 and CDR2: SGHTA, FQGTGA. The CDR3 DNA is TGTGCCAGCAGCTTGGCGGGGGGGCCGCACGAGCAGTACTTC. Amino acids: CASSLAGGPHEQYF. Using reference TRBV7-3 and TRBJ2-7 for the parts outside the CDR3, the full variable domain is GAGVSQTPSNKVTEKGKYVELRCDPISGHTALYWYRQSLGQGPEFLIYFQGTGAADDSGLPNDRFFAVRPEGSVSTLKIQRTERGDSAVYLCASSLAGGPHEQYFGPGTRLTVT.